This is a list of T cell receptor beta chains from one sample in a study of T cells in Graves' hyperthyroidism and ophthalmopathy. TCRdb re-analysed the multiplex PCR reads in MiXCR, keeping a single row per CDR3 protein. The sample lists about 210,000 distinct CDR3 sequences; about a sixth were seen once. The sequencing sample was made of blood. Receptor source: a man aged 45-65 years with Graves' hyperthyroidism. CDR3s include the opening cysteine and the closing phenylalanine or tryptophan. Fields, in order: D gene, clone size, J gene, V gene, CDR3 protein, CDR3 DNA. D genes are given only for firm matches. The listing skips clone size in some rows; elsewhere it reads once, few, many or a size class.

d_gene: TRBD1
abundance: -
j_gene: TRBJ2-1
v_gene: TRBV6-2/TRBV6-3
CDR3aa: CASSYSGTGTYNEQFF
CDR3nt: TGTGCCAGCAGTTACTCCGGGACAGGGACTTACAATGAGCAGTTCTTC

d_gene: TRBD1
abundance: many
j_gene: TRBJ2-5
v_gene: TRBV7-9
CDR3aa: CASSSTGGHRETQYF
CDR3nt: TGTGCCAGCAGCTCTACAGGGGGCCATAGGGAGACCCAGTACTTC

d_gene: TRBD1
abundance: -
j_gene: TRBJ1-1
v_gene: TRBV28
CDR3aa: CASSRPDAGGNTEAFF
CDR3nt: TGTGCCAGCAGTCGACCGGACGCAGGGGGCAACACTGAAGCTTTCTTT

d_gene: -
abundance: few
j_gene: TRBJ2-1
v_gene: TRBV6-1
CDR3aa: CASRYRANEQFF
CDR3nt: TGTGCCAGCAGATATAGGGCCAATGAGCAGTTCTTC

d_gene: -
abundance: few
j_gene: TRBJ1-2
v_gene: TRBV29-1
CDR3aa: CSVVAKWDGYTF
CDR3nt: TGCAGCGTTGTGGCAAAGTGGGATGGCTACACCTTC

d_gene: -
abundance: many
j_gene: TRBJ2-3
v_gene: TRBV30
CDR3aa: CARGLAETDTQYF
CDR3nt: TGTGCCCGGGGGCTAGCGGAGACAGATACGCAGTATTTT

d_gene: -
abundance: many
j_gene: TRBJ1-5
v_gene: TRBV2
CDR3aa: CASGSAAGIINQPQHF
CDR3nt: TGTGCCAGTGGTAGTGCGGCAGGGATAATCAATCAGCCCCAGCATTTT

d_gene: -
abundance: many
j_gene: TRBJ2-7
v_gene: TRBV20-1
CDR3aa: CSADPERNDYEQYF
CDR3nt: TGCAGTGCTGATCCGGAACGGAATGACTACGAGCAGTACTTC

d_gene: TRBD2
abundance: few
j_gene: TRBJ2-7
v_gene: TRBV19
CDR3aa: CASAVAGGRYEQYF
CDR3nt: TGTGCCAGTGCCGTAGCGGGAGGGCGCTACGAGCAGTACTTC

d_gene: TRBD2
abundance: many
j_gene: TRBJ2-1
v_gene: TRBV11-3
CDR3aa: CASSILAGLYNEQFF
CDR3nt: TGTGCCAGCAGCATCCTAGCGGGGCTCTACAATGAGCAGTTCTTC

d_gene: -
abundance: many
j_gene: TRBJ2-7
v_gene: TRBV27
CDR3aa: CASSFGGLTEQYF
CDR3nt: TGTGCCAGCAGTTTCGGCGGACTTACAGAGCAGTACTTC

d_gene: -
abundance: -
j_gene: TRBJ2-1
v_gene: TRBV9
CDR3aa: CASSPLVQGLYNEQFF
CDR3nt: TGTGCCAGCAGCCCCCTGGTACAGGGCCTATACAATGAGCAGTTCTTC

d_gene: -
abundance: few
j_gene: TRBJ2-5
v_gene: TRBV30
CDR3aa: CAWSVGQETQYF
CDR3nt: TGTGCCTGGAGTGTAGGGCAAGAGACCCAGTACTTC

d_gene: TRBD2
abundance: many
j_gene: TRBJ2-7
v_gene: TRBV27
CDR3aa: CASSLIPRTSGYEQYF
CDR3nt: TGTGCCAGCAGTTTAATTCCTCGGACTAGCGGCTACGAGCAGTACTTC

d_gene: -
abundance: many
j_gene: TRBJ2-1
v_gene: TRBV7-3
CDR3aa: CASSLPGGDNEQFF
CDR3nt: TGTGCCAGCAGCTTACCAGGAGGGGACAATGAGCAGTTCTTC

d_gene: TRBD1
abundance: -
j_gene: TRBJ1-4
v_gene: TRBV15
CDR3aa: CATSRDVQGGATNEKLFF
CDR3nt: TGTGCCACCAGCAGAGATGTTCAGGGGGGTGCAACTAATGAAAAACTGTTTTTT

d_gene: TRBD2
abundance: -
j_gene: TRBJ2-2
v_gene: TRBV25-1
CDR3aa: CASTVAGAYTGELFF
CDR3nt: TGTGCCAGCACAGTTGCGGGAGCCTACACCGGGGAGCTGTTTTTT

d_gene: TRBD1
abundance: many
j_gene: TRBJ1-1
v_gene: TRBV24-1
CDR3aa: CATRPRGGLNTEAFF
CDR3nt: TGTGCCACCAGACCCAGGGGGGGATTGAACACTGAAGCTTTCTTT

d_gene: TRBD2
abundance: many
j_gene: TRBJ2-3
v_gene: TRBV20-1
CDR3aa: CSWTSGNADTQYF
CDR3nt: TGCAGTTGGACTAGCGGGAACGCAGATACGCAGTATTTT

d_gene: -
abundance: many
j_gene: TRBJ1-3
v_gene: TRBV30
CDR3aa: CAGYHRDGGNTIYF
CDR3nt: TGTGCCGGTTACCACCGGGACGGAGGAAACACCATATATTTT

d_gene: TRBD2
abundance: many
j_gene: TRBJ2-3
v_gene: TRBV5-1
CDR3aa: CASSSTSGKEDTQYF
CDR3nt: TGCGCCAGCAGCTCGACTAGCGGGAAGGAGGATACGCAGTATTTT

d_gene: -
abundance: few
j_gene: TRBJ2-3
v_gene: TRBV5-1
CDR3aa: CASSLQVGRTDTQYF
CDR3nt: TGCGCCAGCAGCTTGCAGGTCGGACGAACAGATACGCAGTATTTT

d_gene: TRBD2
abundance: many
j_gene: TRBJ2-3
v_gene: TRBV11-2
CDR3aa: CASSSGLAGSDTQYF
CDR3nt: TGTGCCAGCAGCTCGGGACTAGCGGGATCAGATACGCAGTATTTT

d_gene: TRBD1
abundance: -
j_gene: TRBJ2-2
v_gene: TRBV5-1
CDR3aa: CASERGQGDTGELFF
CDR3nt: TGCGCCAGCGAACGGGGACAGGGGGACACCGGGGAGCTGTTTTTT

d_gene: -
abundance: -
j_gene: TRBJ2-6
v_gene: TRBV12-3/TRBV12-4
CDR3aa: CASAESGANVLTF
CDR3nt: TGTGCCAGCGCCGAGTCTGGGGCCAACGTCCTGACTTTC

d_gene: -
abundance: few
j_gene: TRBJ2-7
v_gene: TRBV5-1
CDR3aa: CASSFGGTGTLIPYEQYF
CDR3nt: TGCGCCAGCAGCTTCGGGGGTACAGGGACACTTATCCCCTACGAGCAGTACTTC

d_gene: -
abundance: many
j_gene: TRBJ2-1
v_gene: TRBV12-3/TRBV12-4
CDR3aa: CATMVDNNEQFF
CDR3nt: TGTGCCACCATGGTTGATAATAATGAGCAGTTCTTC

d_gene: -
abundance: many
j_gene: TRBJ2-1
v_gene: TRBV5-6
CDR3aa: CASSRTEYNEQFF
CDR3nt: TGTGCCAGCAGTCGTACAGAGTACAATGAGCAGTTCTTC

d_gene: -
abundance: few
j_gene: TRBJ2-1
v_gene: TRBV6-5
CDR3aa: CASSYIWEQFF
CDR3nt: TGTGCCAGCAGTTACATATGGGAGCAGTTCTTC

d_gene: -
abundance: few
j_gene: TRBJ2-1
v_gene: TRBV4-3
CDR3aa: CASSQDPPGSTNEQFF
CDR3nt: TGCGCCAGCAGCCAAGATCCTCCGGGTAGCACCAATGAGCAGTTCTTC

d_gene: -
abundance: many
j_gene: TRBJ2-7
v_gene: TRBV5-1
CDR3aa: CASSSGIWDRDTAYEQYF
CDR3nt: TGCGCCAGCAGCTCGGGCATATGGGACCGGGACACCGCCTACGAGCAGTACTTC

d_gene: TRBD1
abundance: -
j_gene: TRBJ1-2
v_gene: TRBV10-3
CDR3aa: CAIKDRVNYGYTF
CDR3nt: TGTGCCATCAAGGACAGGGTAAACTATGGCTACACCTTC

d_gene: TRBD2
abundance: many
j_gene: TRBJ2-3
v_gene: TRBV3-1
CDR3aa: CASSQGGFSGRTSTDTQYF
CDR3nt: TGTGCCAGCAGCCAAGGGGGGTTTAGCGGGAGGACGAGCACAGATACGCAGTATTTT

d_gene: -
abundance: many
j_gene: TRBJ2-3
v_gene: TRBV28
CDR3aa: CASSLGGGTDTQYF
CDR3nt: TGTGCCAGCAGTTTAGGAGGCGGCACAGATACGCAGTATTTT

d_gene: TRBD1
abundance: many
j_gene: TRBJ2-5
v_gene: TRBV5-5
CDR3aa: CASSFSTGGQETQYF
CDR3nt: TGTGCCAGCAGCTTCAGCACAGGGGGCCAAGAGACCCAGTACTTC

d_gene: -
abundance: few
j_gene: TRBJ2-7
v_gene: TRBV5-4
CDR3aa: CASSSRDNYEQYF
CDR3nt: TGTGCCAGCAGCTCCCGGGACAACTACGAGCAGTACTTC

d_gene: TRBD1
abundance: -
j_gene: TRBJ2-7
v_gene: TRBV27
CDR3aa: CASSLNAGQGYEQYF
CDR3nt: TGTGCCAGCAGTTTAAACGCCGGACAGGGGTACGAGCAGTACTTC

d_gene: TRBD2
abundance: many
j_gene: TRBJ2-5
v_gene: TRBV10-3
CDR3aa: CAISESSGVQETQYF
CDR3nt: TGTGCCATCAGTGAGTCTAGCGGGGTCCAAGAGACCCAGTACTTC

d_gene: -
abundance: many
j_gene: TRBJ2-5
v_gene: TRBV12-3/TRBV12-4
CDR3aa: CASRKAGTKETQYF
CDR3nt: TGTGCCAGCAGGAAAGCCGGGACAAAAGAGACCCAGTACTTC

d_gene: TRBD1
abundance: few
j_gene: TRBJ2-2
v_gene: TRBV10-2
CDR3aa: CASSGTGGDGELFF
CDR3nt: TGCGCCAGCAGCGGGACAGGGGGCGACGGGGAGCTGTTTTTT

d_gene: -
abundance: many
j_gene: TRBJ1-2
v_gene: TRBV12-3/TRBV12-4
CDR3aa: CASSLGLGYGYTF
CDR3nt: TGTGCCAGCAGTTTGGGGTTGGGCTATGGCTACACCTTC

d_gene: -
abundance: -
j_gene: TRBJ2-7
v_gene: TRBV7-9
CDR3aa: CASSLEGLVVRNF
CDR3nt: TGTGCCAGCAGCTTAGAGGGGCTGGTCGTGAGGAACTTC

d_gene: -
abundance: many
j_gene: TRBJ2-2
v_gene: TRBV5-1
CDR3aa: CASSLWQANTGELFF
CDR3nt: TGCGCCAGCAGCTTGTGGCAGGCGAACACCGGGGAGCTGTTTTTT

d_gene: -
abundance: few
j_gene: TRBJ2-3
v_gene: TRBV9
CDR3aa: CASSSLTSTDTQYF
CDR3nt: TGTGCCAGCAGCTCCCTGACTAGCACAGATACGCAGTATTTT

d_gene: -
abundance: many
j_gene: TRBJ1-5
v_gene: TRBV30
CDR3aa: CAWSTNAGPQHF
CDR3nt: TGTGCCTGGAGTACGAATGCGGGGCCCCAGCATTTT

d_gene: -
abundance: -
j_gene: TRBJ1-2
v_gene: TRBV18
CDR3aa: CASSPPTTYGYTF
CDR3nt: TGTGCCAGCTCACCACCGACTACTTATGGCTACACCTTC

d_gene: -
abundance: few
j_gene: TRBJ2-7
v_gene: TRBV10-3
CDR3aa: CASGQFYEQYF
CDR3nt: TGTGCCAGTGGACAGTTCTACGAGCAGTACTTC

d_gene: TRBD1
abundance: many
j_gene: TRBJ2-7
v_gene: TRBV6-1
CDR3aa: CASTGDRKYEQYF
CDR3nt: TGTGCCAGCACAGGGGACAGGAAATACGAGCAGTACTTC

d_gene: -
abundance: once
j_gene: TRBJ2-1
v_gene: TRBV4-2
CDR3aa: CASSPTLLVQVYNEQFF
CDR3nt: TGTGCCAGCAGCCCTACTCTTTTGGTCCAAGTTTACAATGAGCAGTTCTTC

d_gene: TRBD1
abundance: many
j_gene: TRBJ2-3
v_gene: TRBV29-1
CDR3aa: CSVEDLIPGGDMDTQYF
CDR3nt: TGCAGCGTTGAAGATCTCATCCCAGGGGGCGATATGGATACGCAGTATTTT

d_gene: TRBD2
abundance: few
j_gene: TRBJ2-2
v_gene: TRBV20-1
CDR3aa: CSARTSGNTGELFF
CDR3nt: TGCAGTGCTAGAACTAGCGGGAACACCGGGGAGCTGTTTTTT

d_gene: TRBD2
abundance: many
j_gene: TRBJ2-1
v_gene: TRBV11-2
CDR3aa: CASRRPGGPYNEQFF
CDR3nt: TGTGCCAGCAGACGCCCGGGAGGGCCCTACAATGAGCAGTTCTTC

d_gene: -
abundance: many
j_gene: TRBJ1-1
v_gene: TRBV12-3/TRBV12-4
CDR3aa: CASSLWAGTTEAFF
CDR3nt: TGTGCCAGCAGTTTATGGGCAGGGACCACTGAAGCTTTCTTT

d_gene: -
abundance: many
j_gene: TRBJ1-2
v_gene: TRBV7-2
CDR3aa: CASSLVLGFDGYTF
CDR3nt: TGTGCCAGCAGCTTAGTACTGGGGTTCGATGGCTACACCTTC

d_gene: -
abundance: many
j_gene: TRBJ2-5
v_gene: TRBV3-1
CDR3aa: CASSHARHVQETQYF
CDR3nt: TGTGCCAGCAGCCACGCTCGACACGTACAAGAGACTCAGTACTTC